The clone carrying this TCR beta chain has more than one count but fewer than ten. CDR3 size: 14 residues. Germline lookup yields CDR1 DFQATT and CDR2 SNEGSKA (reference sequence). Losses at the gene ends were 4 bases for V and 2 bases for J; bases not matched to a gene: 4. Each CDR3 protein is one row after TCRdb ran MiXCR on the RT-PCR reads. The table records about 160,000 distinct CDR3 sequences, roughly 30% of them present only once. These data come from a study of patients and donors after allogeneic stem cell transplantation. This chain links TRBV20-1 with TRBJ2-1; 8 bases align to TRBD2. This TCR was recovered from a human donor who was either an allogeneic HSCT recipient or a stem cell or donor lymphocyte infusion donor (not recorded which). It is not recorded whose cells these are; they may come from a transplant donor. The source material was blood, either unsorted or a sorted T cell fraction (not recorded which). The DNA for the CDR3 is TGCAGTGCTAAACGGGAGGGCGCCTACAATGAGCAGTTCTTC. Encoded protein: CSAKREGAYNEQFF.